The 23 T cell receptor beta chains given below trace back to one sample, sequenced in a study of cytomegalovirus exposure and HLA in healthy donors. With 60 Vbeta and 13 Jbeta primers, the PCR was carried out. Produced via immunoSEQ multiplex PCR; TCRdb's table is partial and in-frame only. The sample carries 180,000 or so clones, 80% to 90% recorded once. Material for sequencing was PBMCs. The receptors here all came from a man aged 18 to 30 in good health and CMV-seropositive.

Only a few counts were recorded for this clone. The gene calls are TRBV7-9 and TRBJ2-7, with 10 positions matching TRBD1. The CDR3 is made up of 15 amino acids. J was trimmed by 5 bases and V by 4 bases; bases with no gene match: 8. Germline-derived CDR1 and CDR2 are SEHNR and FQNEAQ (reference sequence). CDR3 sequence (DNA): TGTGCCAGCAGCTGGGCCGGGACAGGGGAGAACGAGCAGTACTTC. This sequence encodes CASSWAGTGENEQYF. The whole variable domain, filled in from reference TRBV7-9 and TRBJ2-7, reads DTGVSQNPRHKITKRGQNVTFRCDPISEHNRLYWYRQTLGQGPEFLTYFQNEAQLEKSRLLSDRFSAERPKGSFSTLEIQRTEQGDSAMYLCASSWAGTGENEQYFGPGTRLTVT.

This rearrangement joins TRBV27 to TRBJ1-2, with D maybe TRBD1 (5 bases). Per germline, CDR1 MNHEY and CDR2 SMNVEV (reference sequence). The CDR3 has 17 amino acids. The V and J ends lost 2 bases and 3 bases respectively, with 19 bases between them. CDR3 sequence reads: CASSLPRDSIMDYGYTF. In nucleotides, the CDR3 is TGTGCCAGCAGTTTACCTCGGGACTCTATAATGGACTATGGCTACACCTTC.

This clone was detected only once. The rearrangement joins TRBV6-5 to TRBJ1-6, with 10 nucleotides matching TRBD1. This CDR3 is built from 15 residues. Trimming removed 6 bases from V and 6 bases from J; junction bases left unmatched: 5. From germline, CDR1 is MNHEY and CDR2 SVGAGI. CDR3 in DNA: TGTGCCAGCAGACGGGACAGGGGAGGTAATTCACCCCTCCACTTT. Its protein product is CASRRDRGGNSPLHF.

The rearrangement uses TRBV19 and TRBJ1-5; TRBD1 aligns across 11 bases. V shed 6 bases, J shed 5 bases, and the junction held 9 bases outside the gene matches. The CDR3 length is 16 residues. Germline V gives CDR1 LNHDA, CDR2 SQIVND (reference sequence). CDR3 in amino acids: CASRPRTGGADQPQHF. DNA for the CDR3: TGTGCCAGTAGACCTCGGACAGGGGGCGCGGATCAGCCCCAGCATTTT.

This clone was seen only once. The chain couples TRBV11-2 to TRBJ2-7, with a possible D match to TRBD2 (6 bases). CDR1 and CDR2 (germline): SGHAT, FQNNGV. The V gene lost 4 bases and the J gene lost 1 base, with 14 bases spanning the gap. CDR3 length: 15 amino acids. The CDR3 bases are TGTGCCAGCAGCTATGCGGGGTTTAAATCCTACGAGCAGTACTTC. Translated, it gives CASSYAGFKSYEQYF.

The chain links TRBV19 to TRBJ1-2, with D perhaps TRBD1 (6 bases). The ends were cut back, 4 bases at V and 3 bases at J, with 15 bases in the middle. CDR1 is LNHDA and CDR2 is SQIVND in the germline V gene (reference sequence). This CDR3 is built from 15 residues. CDR3 coding DNA: TGTGCCAGTAGTACCAGACAGGCCCCCTACTATGGCTACACCTTC. It specifies CASSTRQAPYYGYTF.

The chain is built from TRBV7-2 and TRBJ2-2; 10 bases are a match to TRBD2. Losses at the gene ends were 5 bases for V and 7 bases for J; bases not matched to a gene: 7. Per the germline V gene, CDR1 is SGHTA and CDR2 is FQGNSA. The CDR3 has 15 residues. The chain's CDR3 is CASSLRLAGIGELFF. DNA of the CDR3: TGTGCCAGCAGCCTCCGACTAGCGGGTATCGGGGAGCTGTTTTTT.

The genes are TRBV4-3 and TRBJ2-1, with no clear D. In germline, CDR1 is LGHNA, CDR2 YSLEER. This CDR3 is 15 amino acids long. The V end was cut by 0 bases, the J end by 3 bases, with 9 bases between. The CDR3, as DNA: TGCGCCAGCAGCCAAGATCCACAGCTCTACAATGAGCAGTTCTTC. Protein product: CASSQDPQLYNEQFF.

V gene TRBV5-1 combines with J gene TRBJ2-5; D not resolved. V was shortened by 1 base and J by 1 base, with 8 bases between the two germline ends. Germline loops: CDR1 SGHRS, CDR2 YFSETQ. The CDR3 is made up of 14 amino acids. The CDR3 region has the DNA TGCGCCAGCAGCTTGTGGTCTACCCAAGAGACCCAGTACTTC. Its protein product is CASSLWSTQETQYF.

The chain employs TRBV5-6 and TRBJ1-6; TRBD1 matches 9 bases. Looked up from germline, CDR1 is SGHDT and CDR2 is YYEEEE. Trimming at V came to 3 bases and at J to 9 bases, leaving 7 bases not matched to a gene. The CDR3 covers 15 residues. CDR3 residues: CASSSRGQGASPLHF. CDR3 sequence (DNA): TGTGCCAGCAGCTCCCGGGGACAGGGAGCTTCACCCCTCCACTTT.

With respect to this clone: At one boundary the junction diverges from the germline segment, which might be a read error. The CDR3 bases are TGTTCCAGCAGCTTATGGGCCCTGACATCAACTAATGAAAAACTGTTTTTT. Its protein product is CSSSLWALTSTNEKLFF. The rearrangement joins TRBV7-9 to TRBJ1-4; no definite D call. Germline V gene sequence: CDR1 SEHNR, CDR2 FQNEAQ (reference sequence). The CDR3 covers 17 residues.

The CDR3 loop is CASSLLTGSYEQYF. For the CDR3, the DNA is TGTGCCAGCAGCTTACTGACAGGCTCCTACGAGCAGTACTTC. V and J are TRBV7-2 and TRBJ2-7; a possible D gene is TRBD1 (6 bases). Germline CDR1 and CDR2: SGHTA and FQGNSA. CDR3 length: 14 residues. Trimming took off 2 bases at V and 0 bases at J, with 8 bases between the two ends.

The V and J genes are TRBV6-1 and TRBJ2-5; D might be TRBD1 (6 bases). CDR1 is MNHNS and CDR2 is SASEGT in the germline V gene. The CDR3 spans 15 residues. V gave up 0 bases and J gave up 1 base, with 9 bases separating them. The CDR3 nucleotides are TGTGCCAGCAGTGAAGCTCACAGGGTCCAAGAGACCCAGTACTTC. Protein product: CASSEAHRVQETQYF.

The chain is built from TRBV28 and TRBJ1-5; 7 nucleotides agree with TRBD1. The CDR3 extends over 14 amino acids. J lost 6 bases, V lost 6 bases, and 8 bases had no gene match. The V gene's germline CDR1 is MDHEN and CDR2 SYDVKM. The CDR3 DNA is TGTGCCAGCAGGTCGGGACAGTCCCGTCAGCCCCAGCATTTT. Translated: CASRSGQSRQPQHF.

Only a few counts were recorded for this clone. This chain joins TRBV6-6 and TRBJ1-5, with a tentative D call TRBD1 (6 bases). Germline V CDR1 and CDR2: MNHNY, SVGAGI (reference sequence). This CDR3 region has 13 residues. V was pared by 6 bases and J by 4 bases, with 10 bases between. For the CDR3, the DNA is TGTGCCAGCAGAGGTCAGGGGAATCAGCCCCAGCATTTT. Encoded protein: CASRGQGNQPQHF.

The chain combines TRBV29-1 with TRBJ2-1; 7 nucleotides align to TRBD1. The V gene end was trimmed by 6 bases and the J gene end by 7 bases; junction bases not matched to a gene: 12. CDR1 SQVTM and CDR2 ANQGSEA come from the germline V gene. The CDR3 contains 14 residues. This CDR3 reads CSVAGLGGGNEQFF. Written as DNA, the CDR3 is TGCAGCGTGGCAGGGTTAGGGGGCGGAAATGAGCAGTTCTTC.

This sequence joins TRBV7-6 and TRBJ2-5; 12 bases fit TRBD2. The CDR3 spans 16 residues. Trimming took 1 base from V and 4 from J; bases not matched to a gene: 4. The germline gives CDR1 SGHVS, CDR2 FNYEAQ. CDR3 region: CASSLELAGGRETQYF. The CDR3 DNA follows: TGTGCCAGCAGCTTAGAACTAGCGGGGGGTCGAGAGACCCAGTACTTC.

This clone was seen a handful of times. V is TRBV4-1 and J is TRBJ1-6; D may be TRBD1 (5 bases). The CDR3 length is 16 residues. Per germline, CDR1 MGHRA and CDR2 YSYEKL. With 1 base removed from V and 10 bases from J, the gap between germline ends came to 17 bases. The CDR3: CASSQGYGRVRSPLHF. CDR3 nucleotide sequence: TGCGCCAGCAGCCAAGGCTACGGCAGGGTGCGATCACCCCTCCACTTT.

The V gene is TRBV27, the J gene TRBJ1-4; D unresolved. The CDR3 runs to 13 residues. V lost 10 bases and J 8 bases, leaving 17 bases between the germline ends. Germline V gives CDR1 MNHEY, CDR2 SMNVEV (reference sequence). The CDR3 sequence: CATGRRLWEKLFF. CDR3 DNA sequence: TGTGCCACCGGACGGAGGCTTTGGGAAAAACTGTTTTTT.

The chain links TRBV4-1 to TRBJ2-7; 7 bases are a match to TRBD1. The CDR3 covers 16 residues. Germline CDR1 reads MGHRA; CDR2 reads YSYEKL. V trimming: 3 bases; J trimming: 3 bases; junction bases outside the gene matches: 11. For the CDR3, the DNA is TGCGCCAGCAGCCATGCCCCCGGGGACAGCTTCTACGAGCAGTACTTC. It specifies CASSHAPGDSFYEQYF.

The gene calls are TRBV27 and TRBJ1-5; 8 bases line up with TRBD1. Germline CDR1 and CDR2: MNHEY and SMNVEV (reference sequence). V was clipped by 5 bases and J by 1 base; unmatched bases: 4. This CDR3 spans 15 amino acids. CDR3 region: CASSRQGFSNQPQHF. The CDR3 region has the DNA TGTGCCAGCAGTCGACAGGGGTTCAGCAATCAGCCCCAGCATTTT.

The gene calls are TRBV4-1 and TRBJ2-7; 11 bases match TRBD2. Germline CDR1 is MGHRA and CDR2 is YSYEKL. The CDR3 covers 20 residues. J was trimmed by 3 bases and V by 3 bases; bases with no gene match: 19. This chain's CDR3 is CASSHPDLLAGGLPHYEQYF. For the CDR3, the DNA is TGCGCCAGCAGCCACCCGGACCTCCTAGCGGGGGGCCTTCCCCACTACGAGCAGTACTTC.

A remark on this clone: Since the CDR3 does not end with the conserved phenylalanine or tryptophan, this likely comes from a read error. The V and J genes are TRBV19 and TRBJ1-5, with D hard to call. The ends were cut back, 4 bases at V and 4 bases at J, with 17 bases in the middle. The CDR3 extends over 16 amino acids. Germline values: CDR1 LNHDA, CDR2 SQIVND (reference sequence). The CDR3 protein is CASSTYPTDGNQPQHL. DNA for the CDR3: TGTGCCAGTAGTACTTACCCCACGGACGGGAATCAGCCCCAGCATCTT.